The 3 T cell receptor beta chains presented below share a single source sample, sequenced in a study of blood T cell repertoires in COVID-19. The data were produced by immunoSEQ multiplex PCR, yet TCRdb's version contains in-frame clones alone and is incomplete. The sample holds 95,000 to 100,000 clones, approximately 86% seen once. Sequences were obtained from peripheral blood. These receptors originate from an elderly man with acute or convalescent COVID-19.

This sequence joins TRBV7-9 and TRBJ1-2, with no clear D. Trimming left V 6 bases short and J 1 base short, with 15 bases between. This CDR3 spans 15 amino acids. Germline V CDR1 and CDR2: SEHNR, FQNEAQ (reference sequence). DNA of the CDR3: TGTGCCAGCAGTCCTTCCCTACTGATTAACTATGGCTACACCTTC. Its translation is CASSPSLLINYGYTF.

The CDR3 is CASSPGLTNEKLFF. As DNA, the CDR3 is TGCGCCAGCAGCCCCGGACTGACTAATGAAAAACTGTTTTTT. The genes are TRBV4-3 and TRBJ1-4, with D unresolved. This CDR3 contains 14 residues. The V end lost 4 bases, the J end lost 2 bases, and 8 bases lay between the germline ends. Germline assignment: CDR1 LGHNA and CDR2 YSLEER.

The chain combines TRBV20-1 with TRBJ2-4; D uncertain. Germline-derived CDR1 and CDR2 are DFQATT and SNEGSKA (reference sequence). CDR3 size: 11 residues. The V and J ends lost 3 bases and 6 bases respectively, with 6 bases between them. CDR3 sequence: CSARLVNIQYF. The DNA of the CDR3 is TGCAGTGCTAGGCTAGTAAACATTCAGTACTTC.